This passage covers 31 T cell receptor beta chains from one sample sequenced in a study of T cells in Graves' hyperthyroidism and ophthalmopathy. There were TCR beta CDR3 regions amplified from RNA transcripts. Initially, a first-round RT-PCR of the TCR CDR3 employed the HTBI primer set. TCRdb reprocessed the multiplex PCR reads via MiXCR and lists one record per CDR3 protein. The repertoire consists of 45,000 or so distinct CDR3 sequences, with around 45% occurring once and the leading ten covering approximately 30%. The sequencing sample was made of peripheral blood or thyroid tissue (not recorded which). The receptors derive from a woman in her 50s with Graves' hyperthyroidism.

This chain links TRBV12-3 or TRBV12-4 with TRBJ1-4, with 7 bases matching TRBD1. The CDR3 has 14 amino acids. Trimming took 5 bases from V and 1 from J; bases not matched to a gene: 1. The CDR3 sequence is CASSGTVTNEKLFF. The CDR3 region has the DNA TGTGCCAGCAGTGGGACAGTAACTAATGAAAAACTGTTTTTT.

The chain is built from TRBV7-9 and TRBJ2-5; D may be TRBD2 (7 bases). Trimming cost V 6 bases and J 9 bases, with 20 bases left between them. Germline V gene data show CDR1 as SEHNR and CDR2 as FQNEAQ (reference sequence). CDR3 length: 14 amino acids. The CDR3 DNA reads TGTGCCAGCAGTCCCAGTGGCGGGGGCGAGTCCCAGTACTTC. It codes for CASSPSGGGESQYF.

The chain links TRBV6-1 to TRBJ2-3, with 9 bases identical to TRBD1. CDR3 length equals 17 residues. The germline V gene encodes CDR1 MNHNS and CDR2 SASEGT. V was clipped by 5 bases and J by 2 bases; unmatched bases: 11. DNA of the CDR3: TGTGCCAGCAGTCGGACCCGGACAGGGGCGATCACAGATACGCAGTATTTT. Its protein product is CASSRTRTGAITDTQYF.

Concerning this clonotype: A much larger clone sits a single nucleotide away, making a read error possible. This sequence joins TRBV4-1 and TRBJ2-2, with TRBD2 matching 11 bases. CDR1 and CDR2 from the germline V gene are MGHRA and YSYEKL. CDR3 length: 17 amino acids. The CDR3 nucleotides are TGTGCCAGCAGCCGAGAGGCTAGCGGGAGGTGGGTCGGGGAGCTGTTTTTT. It translates to CASSREASGRWVGELFF.

To note about this clonotype: This CDR3 is missing its conserved last phenylalanine or tryptophan, likely due to a read error. V and J are TRBV15 and TRBJ1-2; TRBD1 is a possible D gene (5 bases). The CDR3 consists of 14 residues. V lost 8 bases to trimming and J lost 6 bases, with 19 bases between them. Germline CDR1 reads LNHNV; CDR2 reads YYDKDF (reference sequence). CDR3 region: CATQKGRAFDGYTL. Written as DNA, the CDR3 is TGTGCCACCCAAAAGGGCAGGGCGTTTGATGGCTACACCCTC.

In this sample, this clonotype turned up many times. The rearrangement uses TRBV4-1 and TRBJ1-2, with D uncertain. This CDR3 region has 12 residues. From germline, CDR1 is MGHRA and CDR2 YSYEKL. Trimming cost V 0 bases and J 7 bases, with 6 bases left between them. The CDR3 DNA is TGCGCCAGCAGCCAAGATAGGGTTGGCTACACCTTC. Encoded protein: CASSQDRVGYTF.

The chain couples TRBV15 to TRBJ2-5, with D perhaps being TRBD1 or TRBD2 (5 bases each). The V and J ends lost 11 bases and 6 bases respectively, with 22 bases between them. Germline-derived CDR1 and CDR2 are LNHNV and YYDKDF (reference sequence). CDR3 size: 14 residues. The CDR3 spells CAPLTEPRGQTQYF. The CDR3 DNA sequence: TGTGCCCCCCTAACAGAACCCCGGGGACAGACCCAGTACTTC.

This rearrangement joins TRBV7-2 to TRBJ1-5; no clear D. Germline assignment: CDR1 SGHTA and CDR2 FQGNSA. V lost 5 bases and J lost 7, with 15 bases in between. The length of the CDR3 is 14 residues. This CDR3 reads CASSQGPAEQPQHF. Written as DNA, the CDR3 is TGTGCCAGCAGCCAAGGGCCAGCCGAGCAGCCCCAGCATTTT.

This clonotype was seen repeatedly, ten times or more. The chain has TRBV9 and TRBJ2-2; D is undetermined. V dropped 0 bases and J dropped 3 bases, with 9 bases sitting between them. The germline gives CDR1 SGDLS, CDR2 YYNGEE. CDR3 length: 15 amino acids. The chain's CDR3 is CASSVGRSYTGELFF. CDR3 coding DNA: TGTGCCAGCAGCGTAGGCAGGAGTTACACCGGGGAGCTGTTTTTT.

V and J are TRBV7-3 and TRBJ2-6; TRBD1 matches at 8 bases. The CDR3 is 19 residues long. Germline CDR1 reads SGHTA; CDR2 reads FQGTGA. Germline trimming cut 5 bases from V and 0 bases from J; bases unmatched to any gene: 12. The CDR3 loop is CASSPQGASAYSGANVLTF. The CDR3 bases are TGTGCCAGCAGCCCCCAGGGGGCTAGCGCATACTCTGGGGCCAACGTCCTGACTTTC.

The V and J genes are TRBV2 and TRBJ1-6, with 7 bases fitting TRBD1. With 4 bases clipped from V and 10 bases from J, the junction kept 10 bases outside the gene matches. Germline V lookup: CDR1 SNHLY, CDR2 FYNNEI. The CDR3 has 15 residues. The CDR3 sequence: CASSAGGIRESPLHF. CDR3 nucleotides: TGTGCCAGCAGTGCAGGGGGGATCAGGGAATCACCCCTCCACTTT.

This clonotype was counted once. The chain is built from TRBV5-1 and TRBJ2-5; 8 positions match TRBD2. The CDR3 covers 17 residues. Germline values: CDR1 SGHRS, CDR2 YFSETQ. J was trimmed by 5 bases and V by 0 bases; bases with no gene match: 12. The CDR3 region is CASSLAGLEASRETQYF. The CDR3 region has the DNA TGCGCCAGCAGCTTGGCGGGACTAGAAGCGAGTCGGGAGACCCAGTACTTC.

A remark on this clonotype: No conserved phenylalanine or tryptophan ends this CDR3, so it is likely a read error. Because the CDR3's place on the DNA is in doubt, the DNA is left out and the CDR3 is given as listed by TCRdb. The J gene is TRBJ2-5, the V gene TRBV5-4; TRBD2, the table's D call, was not compared with the DNA. CDR1 is SGHNT, CDR2 YYREEE, per germline (reference sequence). The CDR3 is 14 residues long, counting both termini. The CDR3 spells CASSLAGGGYTFGS.

In this sample, this clonotype turned up many times. The chain links TRBV2 to TRBJ1-4, with D maybe TRBD1 (6 bases). V lost 5 bases, J lost 8 bases, and 12 bases lay in between. CDR1 SNHLY and CDR2 FYNNEI come from the germline V gene. The CDR3 is 13 amino acids. The chain's CDR3 is CASSTGSGEKLFF. In DNA, the CDR3 is TGTGCCAGCAGTACAGGGTCAGGCGAAAAACTGTTTTTT.

This clonotype was found many times. The gene calls are TRBV9 and TRBJ2-2, with a possible D match to TRBD1 (6 bases). Germline loops: CDR1 SGDLS, CDR2 YYNGEE. This CDR3 region has 16 residues. The ends were cut back, 4 bases at V and 1 base at J, with 14 bases in the middle. The DNA for the CDR3 is TGTGCCAGCAGCCTTCACCGGGACAAGAACACCGGGGAGCTGTTTTTT. Translated: CASSLHRDKNTGELFF. Full variable domain (remainder filled in from reference TRBV9 and TRBJ2-2): DSGVTQTPKHLITATGQRVTLRCSPRSGDLSVYWYQQSLDQGLQFLIQYYNGEERAKGNILERFSAQQFPDLHSELNLSSLELGDSALYFCASSLHRDKNTGELFFGEGSRLTVL.

The chain is built from TRBV6-1 and TRBJ2-1, with no clear D. CDR3 size: 15 residues. Germline loops: CDR1 MNHNS, CDR2 SASEGT. Trimming stripped 5 bases from V and 0 bases from J, with 11 bases between. This CDR3 reads CASSSHTSSYNEQFF. CDR3 in DNA: TGTGCCAGCAGTTCCCACACAAGCTCCTACAATGAGCAGTTCTTC.

This clonotype was seen many times. This chain links TRBV20-1 with TRBJ2-3; 8 bases are shared with TRBD2. The CDR3 contains 13 residues. In germline, CDR1 is DFQATT, CDR2 SNEGSKA (reference sequence). V shed 6 bases and J 2 bases; nucleotides not matched to a gene: 4. CDR3 region: CSAGGRSTDTQYF. The CDR3 DNA reads as TGCAGTGCGGGCGGGAGGTCCACAGATACGCAGTATTTT.

Comments on this clonotype: At one of its ends the junction is not consistent with the germline gene, which may arise from a read error. The chain recombines TRBV6-1 with TRBJ1-2, with D unresolved. The CDR3 totals 14 residues. Germline CDR1 reads MNHNS; CDR2 reads SASEGT. The CDR3 coding sequence is TGTGCCAGCATTCGAGGTGGCAGCCCCTATGGTTACACCTTC. Translated: CASIRGGSPYGYTF.

V is TRBV7-3 and J is TRBJ2-6; D is possibly TRBD2 (6 bases). The V gene lost 0 bases and the J gene lost 3 bases, with 6 bases spanning the gap. Per germline, CDR1 SGHTA and CDR2 FQGTGA. The CDR3 is 15 residues long. The CDR3: CASSLTGGGANVLTF. CDR3 DNA: TGTGCCAGCAGCTTAACGGGGGGTGGGGCCAACGTCCTGACTTTC.

The table lists this clonotype with many counts. V is TRBV7-2 and J is TRBJ2-3, with 11 bases that match TRBD2. Germline V CDR1 and CDR2: SGHTA, FQGNSA. The trim removed 7 bases at V and 4 bases at J, leaving 10 bases unmatched. This CDR3 is 16 amino acids long. CDR3 protein: CASTLGLAGGADTQYF. The DNA of the CDR3 is TGTGCCAGCACACTTGGGCTAGCGGGAGGAGCAGATACGCAGTATTTT.

The rearrangement joins TRBV29-1 to TRBJ1-2, with TRBD1 identical over 8 bases. This CDR3 spans 12 amino acids. The germline V gene has CDR1 SQVTM and CDR2 ANQGSEA. Unmatched junction bases numbered 8, after V lost 6 bases and J lost 8 bases. CDR3 DNA sequence: TGCAGCGTCGGACAGGGCTCGGAAGGCTACACCTTC. Amino acids: CSVGQGSEGYTF.

Remarks on this clonotype: No DNA is shown, since the ends of the CDR3 on it are uncertain; the CDR3 is the one TCRdb lists. This CDR3 reads CASSPSGRETQYF. V is TRBV14 and J is TRBJ2-5; the D segment call TRBD2 is taken from the table without a DNA check. From germline, CDR1 is SGHDN and CDR2 FVKESK. The CDR3 spans 13 residues, counting both ends.

There are many counts of this clonotype. The chain links TRBV28 to TRBJ1-2; 11 bases agree with TRBD1. Germline V gene sequence: CDR1 MDHEN, CDR2 SYDVKM. J was trimmed by 8 bases and V by 3 bases; bases with no gene match: 2. There are 13 residues in the CDR3. As DNA, the CDR3 is TGTGCCAGCAGTTTGGGACAGGGGGGAGGCTACACCTTC. Translation gives CASSLGQGGGYTF.

There are many counts of this clonotype. The chain links TRBV5-1 to TRBJ2-5, with TRBD1 identical over 7 bases. There are 14 residues in the CDR3. V gave up 0 bases and J gave up 4 bases; unmatched junction bases: 3. Germline CDR1 SGHRS, CDR2 YFSETQ. The chain's CDR3 is CASSLGTGVETQYF. The DNA for the CDR3 is TGCGCCAGCAGCTTGGGGACAGGTGTAGAGACCCAGTACTTC. Full variable domain (remainder filled in from reference TRBV5-1 and TRBJ2-5): KAGVTQTPRYLIKTRGQQVTLSCSPISGHRSVSWYQQTPGQGLQFLFEYFSETQRNKGNFPGRFSGRQFSNSRSEMNVSTLELGDSALYLCASSLGTGVETQYFGPGTRLLVL.

This clonotype has ten or more counts. Mismatch with germline at one junction end may stem from a read error. The chain joins TRBV20-1 to TRBJ1-3, with unresolved D. The CDR3 length is 12 residues. The germline CDR1 and CDR2 sequences are DFQATT and SNEGSKA (reference sequence). CDR3 in DNA: TGTGGCCTGCACTACTCTGGAAACACCATATATTTT. Translated: CGLHYSGNTIYF.

The chain has TRBV10-3 and TRBJ1-6; 9 nucleotides line up with TRBD1. CDR3 length: 14 residues. Germline CDR1 and CDR2: ENHRY and SYGVKD. V lost 4 bases, J lost 9 bases, and 4 bases stayed unmatched. The DNA for the CDR3 is TGTGCCATCAGTGCGGGACAGGGAGGTTCACCCCTCCACTTT. Its protein is CAISAGQGGSPLHF.

The gene calls are TRBV10-3 and TRBJ1-6; D unclear. Trimming left V 4 bases short and J 7 bases short, with 5 bases between. The CDR3 loop spans 12 amino acids. Looked up from germline, CDR1 is ENHRY and CDR2 is SYGVKD. The CDR3 coding sequence is TGTGCCATCAGTGCGCAGAATTCACCCCTCCACTTT. It translates to CAISAQNSPLHF.

This clonotype was seen ten or more times. The rearrangement uses TRBV20-1 and TRBJ2-5; 7 bases map to TRBD2. The CDR3 has 15 amino acids. The V gene end was trimmed by 6 bases and the J gene end by 5 bases; junction bases not matched to a gene: 15. In germline, CDR1 is DFQATT, CDR2 SNEGSKA (reference sequence). The CDR3 sequence is CSARRRAGKKETQYF. The CDR3 nucleotides read TGCAGTGCCCGGCGGAGAGCGGGGAAAAAGGAGACCCAGTACTTC.

This clonotype was picked up many times. CDR3 region: CSASRPDRGSNQPQHF. The CDR3, as DNA: TGCAGTGCTAGTCGACCAGACAGGGGTAGCAATCAGCCCCAGCATTTT. V is TRBV20-1 and J is TRBJ1-5; TRBD1 agrees at 8 bases. The germline V gene has CDR1 DFQATT and CDR2 SNEGSKA (reference sequence). The CDR3 totals 16 residues. The junction had 7 bases not matched to a gene; V was cut back by 3 bases and J by 0 bases.

In its sample, this clonotype is medium-sized (0.01 to 0.1%). V gene TRBV29-1 combines with J gene TRBJ1-2; possibly TRBD1 for D (6 bases). Trimming cost V 5 bases and J 6 bases, with 10 bases left between them. Germline CDR1 SQVTM, CDR2 ANQGSEA. CDR3 size: 11 residues. Here the CDR3 DNA reads TGCAGCGTTCTGGCAGGGGATGGCTACACCTTC. Its protein is CSVLAGDGYTF.

This clonotype was detected only a few times. The chain is built from TRBV28 and TRBJ2-7, with D unresolved. Trimming stripped 8 bases from V and 3 bases from J, with 17 bases between. The V gene's germline CDR1 is MDHEN and CDR2 SYDVKM. The CDR3 runs to 14 residues. Written as DNA, the CDR3 is TGTGCCAGCCGCCTTGCTGGCGGTATCTACGAGCAGTACTTC. Translation gives CASRLAGGIYEQYF. The full variable domain, with the rest looked up from reference TRBV28 and TRBJ2-7, is DVKVTQSSRYLVKRTGEKVFLECVQDMDHENMFWYRQDPGLGLRLIYFSYDVKMKEKGDIPEGYSVSREKKERFSLILESASTNQTSMYLCASRLAGGIYEQYFGPGTRLTVT.